The 18 T cell receptor beta chains in this list originate from one sample, sequenced in a study of blood T cell repertoires in COVID-19. Produced via immunoSEQ multiplex PCR; TCRdb's table is partial and in-frame only. The repertoire holds approximately 190,000 clones, with roughly 87% as singletons. The sequenced material came from peripheral blood. These receptors were taken from a woman aged 40 to 50 with acute or convalescent COVID-19.

The chain recombines TRBV6-5 with TRBJ2-3; tentatively, D is TRBD1 (5 bases). The V end lost 5 bases, the J end lost 0 bases, and 12 bases lay between the germline ends. CDR1 and CDR2 from the germline V gene are MNHEY and SVGAGI. The CDR3 spans 15 residues. The CDR3 here is CASSRGDVSTDTQYF. Written as DNA, the CDR3 is TGTGCCAGCAGTAGGGGTGATGTTAGCACAGATACGCAGTATTTT.

This clone appeared a few times. This sequence joins TRBV7-9 and TRBJ1-1, with unresolved D. CDR1 is SEHNR, CDR2 FQNEAQ, per germline (reference sequence). The CDR3 consists of 12 residues. The V end lost 1 base, the J end lost 7 bases, and 7 bases lay between the germline ends. The CDR3 region has the DNA TGTGCCAGCAGCTTAGTCTCGGTTGAAGCTTTCTTT. The encoded protein is CASSLVSVEAFF.

The table lists this clone with a count of one. V and J are TRBV4-1 and TRBJ2-7; possibly TRBD1 for D (6 bases). Trimming removed 2 bases from V and 5 bases from J, with 13 bases in between. Germline V gives CDR1 MGHRA, CDR2 YSYEKL. The CDR3 has 14 amino acids. CDR3: CASSQTNNRDEQYF. Here the CDR3 DNA reads TGCGCCAGCAGCCAAACAAATAACAGGGACGAGCAGTACTTC.

The genes are TRBV11-3 and TRBJ2-3; possible D gene TRBD2, 6 bases. Germline values: CDR1 SGHNT, CDR2 YENEEA. With 6 bases removed from V and 1 base from J, the gap between germline ends came to 11 bases. The CDR3 totals 14 residues. CDR3: CASSFGGRTDTQYF. In nucleotides, the CDR3 is TGTGCCAGCAGTTTCGGGGGACGCACAGATACGCAGTATTTT.

Only one count was recorded for this clone. CDR3 coding DNA: TGTGCCAGCAGGGAGGGACAGGGAAGTGGCTACACCTTC. It yields the protein CASREGQGSGYTF. The chain recombines TRBV12-3 or TRBV12-4 with TRBJ1-2; the match to TRBD1 covers 9 bases. This CDR3 region has 13 residues. The V segment lost 6 bases and the J segment 7 bases; nucleotides outside the gene matches: 6.

Here the CDR3 DNA reads TGTGCCAGCAGCTCGGTAGCGGGGGGTTACGAGCAGTACTTC. This translates into CASSSVAGGYEQYF. This chain connects TRBV7-6 to TRBJ2-7, with 10 bases that match TRBD2. Germline loops: CDR1 SGHVS, CDR2 FNYEAQ. CDR3 length equals 14 residues. The V segment lost 4 bases and the J segment 4 bases; nucleotides outside the gene matches: 4.

This clone was detected only a few times. The chain joins TRBV30 to TRBJ2-7; 8 bases line up with TRBD1. Germline assignment: CDR1 GTSNPN and CDR2 SVGIG (reference sequence). This CDR3 region has 14 residues. V dropped 2 bases and J dropped 3; count of bases not matched to a gene: 6. The CDR3 here is CAWSKGQANYEQYF. The DNA of the CDR3 is TGTGCCTGGAGTAAGGGACAGGCTAACTACGAGCAGTACTTC.

This chain links TRBV7-9 with TRBJ1-4, with a possible D match to TRBD1 (5 bases). The V and J ends lost 2 bases and 8 bases respectively, with 12 bases between them. From germline, CDR1 is SEHNR and CDR2 FQNEAQ (reference sequence). The CDR3 length is 14 residues. The CDR3 nucleotides are TGTGCCAGCAGCTTAAGGGGCGGGGGAGAAAAACTGTTTTTT. Its protein product is CASSLRGGGEKLFF.

The chain combines TRBV5-5 with TRBJ1-1, with D maybe TRBD1 (5 bases). CDR3 length equals 17 residues. The V end lost 4 bases, the J end lost 1 base, and 20 bases lay between the germline ends. Germline CDR1 is SGHKS and CDR2 is YYEKEE (reference sequence). The CDR3 sequence is CASSKDQGSLRNTEAFF. Written as DNA, the CDR3 is TGTGCCAGCAGCAAAGATCAGGGCTCTTTGAGGAACACTGAAGCTTTCTTT.

This clone was recorded a few times. The CDR3 nucleotides read TGTGCCAGCAGCTTGTACACTAACTATGGCTACACCTTC. Translation gives CASSLYTNYGYTF. This chain uses TRBV5-8 with TRBJ1-2; D is undetermined. V was cut by 1 base and J by 0 bases, with 4 bases left in between. The V gene's germline CDR1 is SGHTS and CDR2 YDEGEE. This CDR3 spans 13 amino acids.

V usage is TRBV30 and J usage is TRBJ2-6, with a weak D call TRBD1 (6 bases). The CDR3 extends over 14 amino acids. V gave up 5 bases and J gave up 4 bases, with 12 bases separating them. The germline V gene encodes CDR1 GTSNPN and CDR2 SVGIG (reference sequence). Here the CDR3 DNA reads TGTGCCTGGTCCCAGGGGACGGGGGCCAACGTCCTGACTTTC. Translated, it gives CAWSQGTGANVLTF.

The chain has TRBV6-6 and TRBJ1-2; possible D gene TRBD1, 6 bases. The CDR3 consists of 14 residues. CDR1 is MNHNY and CDR2 is SVGAGI in the germline V gene (reference sequence). Deletions cut 6 bases from V and 5 bases from J, with 16 bases between. Here the CDR3 reads CASSYGGLTYGYTF. The CDR3 DNA reads TGTGCCAGCAGCTACGGGGGCCTTACTTATGGCTACACCTTC.

This rearrangement joins TRBV3-1 (or the pseudogene TRBV3-2) to TRBJ1-5; D gene unclear. This CDR3 spans 14 amino acids. V was pared by 0 bases and J by 9 bases, with 12 bases between. The V gene's germline CDR1 is LGHDT and CDR2 YNNKEL (reference sequence). CDR3 coding DNA: TGTGCCAGCAGCCAAGACCCAGGCGTCAGGCCCCAGCATTTT. This encodes CASSQDPGVRPQHF.

This clone was picked up many times. V is TRBV28 and J is TRBJ2-4; a possible D gene is TRBD2 (6 bases). CDR1 and CDR2 (germline): MDHEN, SYDVKM. This CDR3 region has 17 residues. V lost 4 bases, J lost 4 bases, and 20 bases lay in between. CDR3 residues: CASSSPGRERLKNIQYF. The CDR3 region has the DNA TGTGCCAGCAGTTCCCCAGGACGGGAGCGGTTAAAAAACATTCAGTACTTC.

This chain uses TRBV19 with TRBJ2-1; 8 nucleotides agree with TRBD2. V lost 3 bases to trimming and J lost 8 bases; unmatched junction nucleotides: 6. Germline CDR1 LNHDA, CDR2 SQIVND (reference sequence). The CDR3 spans 14 residues. CDR3 bases: TGTGCCAGTAGTATTAGCGGGGCGGTGGATGAGCAGTTCTTC. It translates to CASSISGAVDEQFF. The variable domain in full, with the rest retrieved from reference TRBV19 and TRBJ2-1, is DGGITQSPKYLFRKEGQNVTLSCEQNLNHDAMYWYRQDPGQGLRLIYYSQIVNDFQKGDIAEGYSVSREKKESFPLTVTSAQKNPTAFYLCASSISGAVDEQFFGPGTRLTVL.

The rearrangement joins TRBV11-2 to TRBJ2-5; 11 bases line up with TRBD2. The CDR3 extends over 15 amino acids. The V segment lost 5 bases and the J segment 2 bases; nucleotides outside the gene matches: 4. Germline CDR1 is SGHAT and CDR2 is FQNNGV. CDR3 DNA: TGTGCCAGCAGCAAGGGACTAGCGGTACAAGAGACCCAGTACTTC. It yields the protein CASSKGLAVQETQYF.

This clone was recorded many times. The chain employs TRBV5-1 and TRBJ1-2, with 8 bases identical to TRBD1. The V gene end was trimmed by 0 bases and the J gene end by 0 bases; junction bases not matched to a gene: 10. The CDR3 loop spans 18 amino acids. Germline values: CDR1 SGHRS, CDR2 YFSETQ. CDR3 in amino acids: CASSLAEAGGLTNYGYTF. CDR3 DNA: TGCGCCAGCAGCTTGGCCGAGGCAGGGGGCTTAACTAACTATGGCTACACCTTC.

The chain combines TRBV27 with TRBJ1-1; 7 positions agree with TRBD1. Germline loops: CDR1 MNHEY, CDR2 SMNVEV (reference sequence). The CDR3 sequence is 15 residues long. V was pared by 3 bases and J by 4 bases, with 8 bases of the junction left unmatched. The chain's CDR3 is CASSLDQGGFTEAFF. The DNA of the CDR3 is TGTGCCAGCAGTTTGGATCAGGGGGGATTCACTGAAGCTTTCTTT.